The 27 T cell receptor beta chains reported below all come from one sample, sequenced in a study of blood T cells in healthy people across ages. Primed by a sample-barcoded 5' primer and a J-beta primer mix, a second PCR proceeded for about 6 to 11 cycles. TCRdb passed the 5' RACE reads through MiXCR, listing each CDR3 protein once. The top ten clones hold under 15% of a sample with 800,000 to 950,000 distinct CDR3 sequences, about 48% of them seen once. The specimen was blood. The receptors stem from a man younger than 45 in good health.

In regard to this clonotype: At one boundary the junction diverges from the germline segment, which might be a read error. The rearrangement uses TRBV24-1 and TRBJ2-1, with 7 bases lining up with TRBD1. CDR3 length equals 15 residues. CDR1 is KGHDR and CDR2 is SFDVKD in the germline V gene. In nucleotides, the CDR3 is TGTGCCACCAGTGATAATACAGGGGCCTACAACGAGCAGTTCTTC. It is translated as CATSDNTGAYNEQFF.

This clonotype was counted between two and nine times. The chain carries TRBV29-1 and TRBJ1-2; D is perhaps TRBD1 (5 bases). The CDR3 is 12 amino acids. V lost 7 bases and J lost 8, with 17 bases in between. Germline V CDR1 and CDR2: SQVTM, ANQGSEA. DNA for the CDR3: TGCAGCGCTCCCTCCCAGGGTTGGGGCTACACCTTC. It specifies CSAPSQGWGYTF.

At least ten counts were recorded for this clonotype. V is TRBV7-2 and J is TRBJ2-1; D gene unclear. Germline lookup yields CDR1 SGHTA and CDR2 FQGNSA. Trimming removed 4 bases at V and 7 bases at J, with 17 bases between. CDR3 length equals 15 residues. The CDR3 nucleotides are TGTGCCAGCAGCTACTCAACAAATGACGTTAATGAGCAGTTCTTC. It encodes CASSYSTNDVNEQFF.

This clonotype showed up just a few times. CDR3 sequence (DNA): TGTGCCAGCAGCCCAACTAGGGGGCAAGAGACCCAGTACTTC. Translation gives CASSPTRGQETQYF. The J gene is TRBJ2-5, the V gene TRBV7-2; D may be TRBD1 (6 bases). The CDR3 extends over 14 amino acids. V shed 5 bases and J shed 2 bases, with 12 bases lying between them. Germline V gene sequence: CDR1 SGHTA, CDR2 FQGNSA.

This chain connects TRBV29-1 to TRBJ2-7; possibly TRBD1 for D (6 bases). The CDR3 totals 14 residues. Germline V CDR1 and CDR2: SQVTM, ANQGSEA. V lost 1 base and J 5 bases, leaving 15 bases between the germline ends. CDR3 nucleotide sequence: TGCAGCGTTGAAGCCCAGGGGCGGAAGAACGAGCAGTACTTC. Protein: CSVEAQGRKNEQYF.

The chain recombines TRBV4-2 with TRBJ2-1; TRBD2 agrees at 7 bases. V gave up 8 bases and J gave up 0 bases; unmatched junction bases: 10. Per germline, CDR1 LGHNA and CDR2 YNFKEQ. This CDR3 has 16 residues. The CDR3 DNA follows: TGTGCCAGCGCTCCCGGGGGAGGGAGCTCCTACAATGAGCAGTTCTTC. Amino acids: CASAPGGGSSYNEQFF.

This clonotype has a single count. The genes are TRBV2 and TRBJ2-7, with 7 bases that match TRBD1. The CDR3 is 14 amino acids. V lost 8 bases, J lost 1 base, and 8 bases stayed unmatched. From germline, CDR1 is SNHLY and CDR2 FYNNEI. DNA of the CDR3: TGTGCCAGCCGAAAGCAGGGGGTATCCTACGAGCAGTACTTC. It encodes CASRKQGVSYEQYF.

The chain recombines TRBV28 with TRBJ2-3; D ambiguous. Germline V gene lookup returns CDR1 MDHEN and CDR2 SYDVKM. With 6 bases removed from V and 4 bases from J, the gap between germline ends came to 8 bases. The CDR3 is 12 residues long. The CDR3 region has the DNA TGTGCCAGCAGCCTTATCCCAGATACGCAGTATTTT. This gives the protein CASSLIPDTQYF.

This clonotype was observed a handful of times. The rearrangement uses TRBV3-1 and TRBJ1-2; D call uncertain. V shed 0 bases and J shed 8 bases, with 13 bases lying between them. The germline CDR1 and CDR2 sequences are LGHDT and YNNKEL (reference sequence). The length of the CDR3 is 14 residues. CDR3 in DNA: TGTGCCAGCAGCCAAGATAGATCTTTCGGGGGCTACACCTTC. The encoded protein is CASSQDRSFGGYTF. The complete variable domain, with remaining parts taken from reference TRBV3-1 and TRBJ1-2, reads DTAVSQTPKYLVTQMGNDKSIKCEQNLGHDTMYWYKQDSKKFLKIMFSYNNKELIINETVPNRFSPKSPDKAHLNLHINSLELGDSAVYFCASSQDRSFGGYTFGSGTRLTVV.

V gene TRBV28 combines with J gene TRBJ2-7; 7 nucleotides agree with TRBD2. V lost 9 bases and J lost 1; bases outside the gene matches: 9. The CDR3 totals 14 residues. Looked up from germline, CDR1 is MDHEN and CDR2 is SYDVKM. CDR3 DNA sequence: TGTGCCAGTGCAGTTGGGGGGGTATCCTACGAGCAGTACTTC. This translates into CASAVGGVSYEQYF. The full variable domain, its missing parts supplied by reference TRBV28 and TRBJ2-7, is DVKVTQSSRYLVKRTGEKVFLECVQDMDHENMFWYRQDPGLGLRLIYFSYDVKMKEKGDIPEGYSVSREKKERFSLILESASTNQTSMYLCASAVGGVSYEQYFGPGTRLTVT.

CDR3 sequence: CASSGTPPGHLYFPRDTQYF. The CDR3 nucleotides read TGTGCCAGCAGCGGGACCCCTCCGGGACACCTCTATTTCCCTCGGGATACGCAGTATTTT. V gene TRBV9 combines with J gene TRBJ2-3; D perhaps matches TRBD1 (6 bases). The germline V gene encodes CDR1 SGDLS and CDR2 YYNGEE. Trimming took off 3 bases at V and 6 bases at J, with 32 bases between the two ends. This CDR3 is 20 amino acids long. Variable domain in full (rest from reference TRBV9 and TRBJ2-3): DSGVTQTPKHLITATGQRVTLRCSPRSGDLSVYWYQQSLDQGLQFLIQYYNGEERAKGNILERFSAQQFPDLHSELNLSSLELGDSALYFCASSGTPPGHLYFPRDTQYFGPGTRLTVL.

This clonotype came up once. The chain employs TRBV5-6 and TRBJ2-7; D may be TRBD2 (6 bases). This CDR3 comprises 14 residues. V lost 3 bases and J 1 base, leaving 11 bases between the germline ends. Germline CDR1 is SGHDT and CDR2 is YYEEEE. As DNA, the CDR3 is TGTGCCAGCAGCTACTGGCGGGGTTCCTACGAGCAGTACTTC. It codes for CASSYWRGSYEQYF.

This clonotype was seen many times. The V and J genes are TRBV5-4 and TRBJ2-7; the D is unclear. Trimming pared 9 bases from V and 5 bases from J, leaving 18 bases between. The CDR3 length is 13 residues. CDR1 SGHNT and CDR2 YYREEE come from the germline V gene (reference sequence). The CDR3 loop is CAITNREDDEQYF. As DNA, the CDR3 is TGTGCCATAACCAATCGTGAGGACGACGAGCAGTACTTC.

This clonotype was seen a few times. The chain joins TRBV5-1 to TRBJ1-6; D call uncertain. The germline V gene encodes CDR1 SGHRS and CDR2 YFSETQ. The CDR3 is 13 amino acids. Deletions cut 6 bases from V and 6 bases from J, with 10 bases between. Here the CDR3 reads CASTPEGNSPLHF. Written as DNA, the CDR3 is TGCGCCAGCACCCCGGAGGGTAATTCACCCCTCCACTTT.

The chain joins TRBV29-1 to TRBJ2-3; D gene ambiguous. Trimming stripped 2 bases from V and 4 bases from J, with 16 bases between. This CDR3 has 15 residues. The germline gives CDR1 SQVTM, CDR2 ANQGSEA. The CDR3 region has the DNA TGCAGCGTTGAATGGCCTGGCGGTGGGGCAGATACGCAGTATTTT. Residues: CSVEWPGGGADTQYF.

The chain joins TRBV29-1 to TRBJ2-7, with D possibly TRBD2 on 5 matching bases. This CDR3 has 11 amino acids. The V end lost 4 bases, the J end lost 4 bases, and 8 bases lay between the germline ends. CDR1 and CDR2 (germline): SQVTM, ANQGSEA. The CDR3 protein is CSVAGRYEQYF. CDR3 DNA: TGCAGCGTTGCTGGGAGATACGAGCAGTACTTC.

This clonotype turned up a few times. This rearrangement joins TRBV29-1 to TRBJ1-4, with a possible D match to TRBD1 (6 bases). CDR1 is SQVTM, CDR2 ANQGSEA, per germline. The CDR3 sequence is 14 residues long. Trimming removed 7 bases at V and 8 bases at J, with 20 bases between. The CDR3 region is CSARLQGQWEKLFF. The DNA for the CDR3 is TGCAGCGCCAGACTTCAGGGGCAGTGGGAAAAACTGTTTTTT.

This clonotype appeared a few times. The V gene is TRBV2, the J gene TRBJ2-3, with 14 bases fitting TRBD2. Trimming cost V 4 bases and J 0 bases; bases outside gene matches: 3. The CDR3 loop spans 17 amino acids. CDR1 is SNHLY, CDR2 FYNNEI, per germline. For the CDR3, the DNA is TGTGCCAGCAGTGGACTAGCGGGGGGGCCTAGCACAGATACGCAGTATTTT. This sequence encodes CASSGLAGGPSTDTQYF.

The chain is built from TRBV28 and TRBJ1-1, with 10 bases fitting TRBD1. The germline V gene encodes CDR1 MDHEN and CDR2 SYDVKM. The CDR3 is 14 amino acids. Trimming at V came to 2 bases and at J to 9 bases, leaving 6 bases not matched to a gene. CDR3 protein: CASSLGQGGGKAFF. CDR3 coding DNA: TGTGCCAGCAGTTTAGGACAGGGGGGAGGAAAAGCTTTCTTT.

The sample holds one count of this clonotype. This sequence joins TRBV20-1 and TRBJ2-5; D is unclear. The J call may be faulty, since TRBJ2-7 better matches the DNA end. Germline V gene lookup returns CDR1 DFQATT and CDR2 SNEGSKA (reference sequence). This CDR3 has 14 residues. The CDR3 DNA follows: TGCAGTGCTAGTAAGCAGCAAGCTAGGAACGAGCAGTACTTC. As protein: CSASKQQARNEQYF.

The chain carries TRBV28 and TRBJ2-3; 7 positions match TRBD2. The length of the CDR3 is 14 residues. V lost 5 bases and J lost 9; bases outside the gene matches: 11. The germline gives CDR1 MDHEN, CDR2 SYDVKM. CDR3 nucleotide sequence: TGTGCCAGCAGTCCCGGGACTACCCCCCGGACGCAGTATTTT. Translation: CASSPGTTPRTQYF.

This clonotype turned up a few times. The chain uses TRBV24-1 and TRBJ2-3; 15 bases match TRBD2. The CDR3 contains 22 residues. J was trimmed by 0 bases and V by 3 bases; bases with no gene match: 15. Germline-derived CDR1 and CDR2 are KGHDR and SFDVKD. The CDR3 is CATSDGPPGLAGGYTSTDTQYF. The CDR3 DNA reads TGTGCCACCAGTGATGGCCCTCCGGGACTAGCGGGGGGATACACTAGCACAGATACGCAGTATTTT.

This chain connects TRBV15 to TRBJ2-2, with 10 positions matching TRBD1. CDR1 and CDR2 (germline): LNHNV, YYDKDF (reference sequence). J gave up 5 bases and V 3 bases, and 3 bases lay outside the gene matches. The CDR3 is made up of 15 amino acids. CDR3 nucleotide sequence: TGTGCCACCAGCAGGGGACAGGGGCAGACCGGGGAGCTGTTTTTT. It encodes CATSRGQGQTGELFF. Together with reference TRBV15 and TRBJ2-2, the CDR3 gives the full variable domain: DAMVIQNPRYQVTQFGKPVTLSCSQTLNHNVMYWYQQKSSQAPKLLFHYYDKDFNNEADTPDNFQSRRPNTSFCFLDIRSPGLGDTAMYLCATSRGQGQTGELFFGEGSRLTVL.

The rearrangement links TRBV7-9 to TRBJ1-5, with 7 positions matching TRBD1. The CDR3 has 16 residues. The junction had 7 bases not matched to a gene; V was cut back by 5 bases and J by 0 bases. Germline assignment: CDR1 SEHNR and CDR2 FQNEAQ (reference sequence). CDR3 coding DNA: TGTGCCAGCAGCATAGGACAGGACTATAGCAATCAGCCCCAGCATTTT. It encodes CASSIGQDYSNQPQHF.

This clonotype has a handful of counts. At one boundary the junction diverges from the germline segment, which might be a read error. The gene calls are TRBV7-9 and TRBJ1-2; TRBD1 might be the D (5 bases). This CDR3 contains 16 residues. Germline V gives CDR1 SEHNR, CDR2 FQNEAQ (reference sequence). DNA for the CDR3: TGTGCCAGCAGCCTAGCCGGGACCGATTCCAACTATGGCTACACCTTC. The encoded protein is CASSLAGTDSNYGYTF.

This clonotype has ten or more counts. This chain joins TRBV11-2 and TRBJ2-3; TRBD2 matches at 11 bases. CDR3 length: 13 amino acids. V lost 0 bases, J lost 10 bases, and 0 bases stayed unmatched. Germline CDR1 and CDR2: SGHAT and FQNNGV. The CDR3: CASSLETSGAQYF. As DNA, the CDR3 is TGTGCCAGCAGCTTAGAGACTAGCGGGGCGCAGTATTTT.

The chain carries TRBV20-1 and TRBJ2-1; TRBD2 agrees at 8 bases. With V trimmed by 2 bases and J by 4 bases, 4 bases remained unmatched. The germline CDR1 and CDR2 sequences are DFQATT and SNEGSKA (reference sequence). CDR3 size: 14 residues. The CDR3 nucleotides read TGCAGTGCTAGAACTAGCGGCCGATACAATGAGCAGTTCTTC. Protein: CSARTSGRYNEQFF.